This is a list of T cell receptor beta chains from one sample in a study of control samples from healthy donors and cancer patients. Sequencing was performed with immunoSEQ multiplex PCR; in TCRdb, only in-frame clones are kept and a portion is missing. The profile shows 120,000 to 150,000 clones, about nine tenths of them singletons. The sequenced sample consisted of blood. The receptors come from a man aged 25-40 years in good health. CDR3s include the opening cysteine and the closing phenylalanine or tryptophan. The order of the fields is V gene, J gene, CDR3 protein.

TRBV7-9	TRBJ2-1	CASSLAQASGRENEQFF
TRBV7-2	TRBJ2-1	CASVASGRGSNEQFF
TRBV5-1	TRBJ1-1	CASSFYLRTEAFF
TRBV13	TRBJ1-4	CASSPAGRPEKLFF
TRBV19	TRBJ2-7	CATQATGGLYEQYF
TRBV11-2	TRBJ1-1	CASSLVAGVFTEAFF
TRBV14	TRBJ1-1	CASSLVQGYGANTEAFF
TRBV5-4	TRBJ2-7	CASSLYRDRLHPYF
TRBV30	TRBJ1-2	CAWSPGQGARGGYTF
TRBV13	TRBJ1-4	CASSLRFQRTGNPNEKLFF
TRBV5-4	TRBJ2-7	CASSVELAGAYEQYF
TRBV7-9	TRBJ2-7	CASIDRGSSYEQYF
TRBV15	TRBJ2-1	CATSRGPLAGGQFF
TRBV19	TRBJ2-1	CASSIPRAGGSYNEQFF
TRBV6-5	TRBJ1-5	CASRPTGGTTGPQHF
TRBV5-8	TRBJ2-7	CASRKTGVYGTYEQYF
TRBV6-2/TRBV6-3	TRBJ2-7	CASSYYHRARDEQYF
TRBV9	TRBJ1-1	CASSVGAGGVEAFF
TRBV7-2	TRBJ2-7	CASSSSSGREQYF
TRBV3-1/TRBV3-2	TRBJ2-1	CASSQGPRSGTYNEQFF
TRBV7-9	TRBJ2-1	CASSWGQVFYNEQFF
TRBV28	TRBJ2-3	CASSPRDTQYF
TRBV28	TRBJ1-6	CASRWGTVYNSPLHF
TRBV7-2	TRBJ1-5	CASSLRGEGQPQHF
TRBV4-2	TRBJ2-3	CASSQGLAGARTDTQYF
TRBV6-6	TRBJ1-2	CASRPRQASNYGYTF
TRBV9	TRBJ2-1	CASSVDTLSYNEQFF
TRBV11-3	TRBJ1-3	CASSLESQGAGNTIYF
TRBV7-2	TRBJ2-6	CASSPRTGKSGANVLTF
TRBV3-1/TRBV3-2	TRBJ1-2	CASSQGSGASRGYTF
TRBV12-3/TRBV12-4	TRBJ1-5	CASGRGDQQPQHF
TRBV30	TRBJ1-2	CAWSARAGGYTF
TRBV11-2	TRBJ2-7	CASIAPNQDEQYF
TRBV25-1	TRBJ1-3	CASRTTGKAGNTIYF
TRBV25-1	TRBJ1-5	CASSNGIYSNQPQHF
TRBV4-2	TRBJ2-3	CASSRRQGTSADTQYF
TRBV29-1	TRBJ1-1	CSADPGPLPWGQGSNTEAFF
TRBV28	TRBJ2-7	CASSLWGDRDGEQYF
TRBV7-9	TRBJ2-7	CASSLSDGGPYEQYF
TRBV11-2	TRBJ2-7	CASSPRANSYEQYF